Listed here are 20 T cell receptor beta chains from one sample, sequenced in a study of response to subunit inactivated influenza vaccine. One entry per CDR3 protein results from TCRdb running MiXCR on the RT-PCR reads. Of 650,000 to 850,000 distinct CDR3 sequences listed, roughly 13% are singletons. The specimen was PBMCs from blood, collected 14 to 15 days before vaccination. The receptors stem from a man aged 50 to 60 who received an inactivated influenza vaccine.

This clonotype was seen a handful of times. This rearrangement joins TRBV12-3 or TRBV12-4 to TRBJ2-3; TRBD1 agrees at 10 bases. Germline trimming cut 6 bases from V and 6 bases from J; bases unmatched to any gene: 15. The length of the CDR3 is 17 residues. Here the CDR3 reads CASSNRPGQGPRDTQYF. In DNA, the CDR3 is TGTGCCAGCAGCAACAGGCCGGGACAGGGGCCCCGCGATACGCAGTATTTT.

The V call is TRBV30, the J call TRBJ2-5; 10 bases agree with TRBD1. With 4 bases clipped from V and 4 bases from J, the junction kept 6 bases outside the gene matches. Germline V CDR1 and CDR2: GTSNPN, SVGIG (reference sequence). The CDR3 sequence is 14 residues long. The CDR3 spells CAWMGTGVRETQYF. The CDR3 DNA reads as TGTGCCTGGATGGGGACAGGGGTGCGAGAGACCCAGTACTTC. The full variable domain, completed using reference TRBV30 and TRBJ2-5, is SQTIHQWPATLVQPVGSPLSLECTVEGTSNPNLYWYRQAAGRGLQLLFYSVGIGQISSEVPQNLSASRPQDRQFILSSKKLLLSDSGFYLCAWMGTGVRETQYFGPGTRLLVL.

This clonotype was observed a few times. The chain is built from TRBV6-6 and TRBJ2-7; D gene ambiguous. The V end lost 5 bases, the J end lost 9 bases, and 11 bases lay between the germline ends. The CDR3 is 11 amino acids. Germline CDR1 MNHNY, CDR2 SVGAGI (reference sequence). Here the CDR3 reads CASSLGDLQYF. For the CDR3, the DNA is TGTGCCAGCAGTCTAGGAGATCTGCAGTACTTC.

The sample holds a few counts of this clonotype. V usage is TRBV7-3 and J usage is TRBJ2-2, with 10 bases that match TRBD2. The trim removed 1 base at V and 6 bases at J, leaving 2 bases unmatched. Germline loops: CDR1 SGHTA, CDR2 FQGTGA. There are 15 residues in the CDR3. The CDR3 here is CASSLITSGAGELFF. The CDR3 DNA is TGTGCCAGCAGCTTAATTACTAGCGGGGCCGGGGAGCTGTTTTTT.

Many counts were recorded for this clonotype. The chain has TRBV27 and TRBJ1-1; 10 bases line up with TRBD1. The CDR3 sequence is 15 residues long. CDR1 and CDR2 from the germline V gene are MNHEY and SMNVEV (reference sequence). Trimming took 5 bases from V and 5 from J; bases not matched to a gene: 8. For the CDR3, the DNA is TGTGCCAGCAGTCTAAGGACAGGGGGATGGACTGAAGCTTTCTTT. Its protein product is CASSLRTGGWTEAFF.

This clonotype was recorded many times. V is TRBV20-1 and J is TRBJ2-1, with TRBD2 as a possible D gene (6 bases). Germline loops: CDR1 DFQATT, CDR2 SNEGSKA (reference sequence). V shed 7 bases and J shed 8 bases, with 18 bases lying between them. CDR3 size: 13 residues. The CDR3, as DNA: TGCAGTGTAGCGGCCGCGGGGCTCTATGAGCAGTTCTTC. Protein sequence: CSVAAAGLYEQFF.

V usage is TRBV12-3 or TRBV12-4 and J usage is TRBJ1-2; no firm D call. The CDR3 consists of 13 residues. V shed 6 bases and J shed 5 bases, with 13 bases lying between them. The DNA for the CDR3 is TGTGCCAGCAGCCCCGGACGTCATTATGGCTACACCTTC. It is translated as CASSPGRHYGYTF.

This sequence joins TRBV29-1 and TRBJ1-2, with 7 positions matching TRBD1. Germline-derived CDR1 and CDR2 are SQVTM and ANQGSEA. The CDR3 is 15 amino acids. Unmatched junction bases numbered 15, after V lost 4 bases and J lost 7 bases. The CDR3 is CSVAFLVRGPAGYTF. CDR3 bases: TGCAGCGTTGCGTTTTTGGTGAGGGGGCCAGCTGGCTACACCTTC.

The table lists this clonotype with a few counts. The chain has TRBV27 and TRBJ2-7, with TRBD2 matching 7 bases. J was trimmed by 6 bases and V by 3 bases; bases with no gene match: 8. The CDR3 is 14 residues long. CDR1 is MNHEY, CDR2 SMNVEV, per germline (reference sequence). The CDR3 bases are TGTGCCAGCAGTTTTCTCGCGGGAGTAACCGAGCAGTACTTC. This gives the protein CASSFLAGVTEQYF.

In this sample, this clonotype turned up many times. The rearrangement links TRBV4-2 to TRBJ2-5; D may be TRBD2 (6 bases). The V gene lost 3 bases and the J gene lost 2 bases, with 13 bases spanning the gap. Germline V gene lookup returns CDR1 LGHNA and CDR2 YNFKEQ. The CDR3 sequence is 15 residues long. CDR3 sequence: CASSQSPGTQETQYF. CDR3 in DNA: TGTGCCAGCAGCCAGAGTCCCGGGACTCAAGAGACCCAGTACTTC.

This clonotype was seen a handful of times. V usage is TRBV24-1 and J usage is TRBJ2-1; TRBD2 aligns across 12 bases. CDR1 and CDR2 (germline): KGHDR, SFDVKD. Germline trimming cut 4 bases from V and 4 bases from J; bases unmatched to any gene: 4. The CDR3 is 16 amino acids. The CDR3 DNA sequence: TGTGCCACCAGTGACCGGACTAGCGGGGAATACAATGAGCAGTTCTTC. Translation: CATSDRTSGEYNEQFF.

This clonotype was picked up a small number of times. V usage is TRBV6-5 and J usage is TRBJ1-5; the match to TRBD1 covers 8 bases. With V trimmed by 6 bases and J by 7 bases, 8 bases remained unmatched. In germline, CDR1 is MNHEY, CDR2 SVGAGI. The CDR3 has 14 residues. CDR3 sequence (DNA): TGTGCCAGCAGCTACAGGGGGGTGGTACAGCCCCAGCATTTT. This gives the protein CASSYRGVVQPQHF.

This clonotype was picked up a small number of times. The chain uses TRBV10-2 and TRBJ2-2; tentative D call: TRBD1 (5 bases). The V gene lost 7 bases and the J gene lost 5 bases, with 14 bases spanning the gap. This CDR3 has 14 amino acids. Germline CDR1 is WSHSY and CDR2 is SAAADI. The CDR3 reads CASKQEQETGELFF. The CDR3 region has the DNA TGCGCCAGCAAACAGGAGCAAGAAACCGGGGAGCTGTTTTTT.

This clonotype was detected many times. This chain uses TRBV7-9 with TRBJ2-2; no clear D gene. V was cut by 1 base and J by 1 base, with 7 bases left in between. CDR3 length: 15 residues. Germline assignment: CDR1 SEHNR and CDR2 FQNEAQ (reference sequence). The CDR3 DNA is TGTGCCAGCAGCTTAGGATCGGGGAACACCGGGGAGCTGTTTTTT. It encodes CASSLGSGNTGELFF.

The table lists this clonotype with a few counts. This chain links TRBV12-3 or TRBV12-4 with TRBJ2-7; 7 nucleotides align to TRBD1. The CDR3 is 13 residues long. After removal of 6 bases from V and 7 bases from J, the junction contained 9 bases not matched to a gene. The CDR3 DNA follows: TGTGCCAGCAGCGGACAGGTCTTCGGGGAGCAGTACTTC. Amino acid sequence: CASSGQVFGEQYF.

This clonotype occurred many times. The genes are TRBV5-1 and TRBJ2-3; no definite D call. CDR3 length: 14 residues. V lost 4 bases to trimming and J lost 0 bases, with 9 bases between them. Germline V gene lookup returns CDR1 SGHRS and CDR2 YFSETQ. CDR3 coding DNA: TGCGCCAGCAGCCCAACAGCGAGCACAGATACGCAGTATTTT. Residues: CASSPTASTDTQYF. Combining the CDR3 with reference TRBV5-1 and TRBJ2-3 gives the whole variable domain KAGVTQTPRYLIKTRGQQVTLSCSPISGHRSVSWYQQTPGQGLQFLFEYFSETQRNKGNFPGRFSGRQFSNSRSEMNVSTLELGDSALYLCASSPTASTDTQYFGPGTRLTVL.

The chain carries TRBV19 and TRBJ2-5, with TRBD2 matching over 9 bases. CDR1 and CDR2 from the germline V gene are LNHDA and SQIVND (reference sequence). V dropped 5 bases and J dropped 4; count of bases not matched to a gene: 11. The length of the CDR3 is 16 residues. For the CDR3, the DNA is TGTGCCAGTAGTCCAACGACTAGCGGTACAGGAGAGACCCAGTACTTC. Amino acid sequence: CASSPTTSGTGETQYF.

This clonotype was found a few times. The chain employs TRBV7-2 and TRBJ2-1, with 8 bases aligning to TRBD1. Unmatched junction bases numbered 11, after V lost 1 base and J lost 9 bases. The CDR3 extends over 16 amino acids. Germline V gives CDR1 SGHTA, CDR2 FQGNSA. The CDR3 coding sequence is TGTGCCAGCAGCTTAGGACAGGGGTTTTGGTTTACTGAGCAGTTCTTC. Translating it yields CASSLGQGFWFTEQFF.

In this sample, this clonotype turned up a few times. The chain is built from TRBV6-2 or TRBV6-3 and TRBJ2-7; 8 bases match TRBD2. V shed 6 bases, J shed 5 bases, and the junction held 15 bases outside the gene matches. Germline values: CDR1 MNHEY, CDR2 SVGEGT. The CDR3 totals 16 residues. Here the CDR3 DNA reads TGTGCCAGCAGGAGGCGGGAGGCCGGGAGTGGGGACGAGCAGTACTTC. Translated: CASRRREAGSGDEQYF.

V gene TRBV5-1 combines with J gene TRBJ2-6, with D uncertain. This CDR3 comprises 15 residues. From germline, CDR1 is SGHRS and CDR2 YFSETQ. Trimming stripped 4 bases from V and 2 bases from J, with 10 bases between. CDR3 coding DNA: TGCGCCAGCAGCCTCAACTGGGCTGGGGCCAACGTCCTGACTTTC. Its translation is CASSLNWAGANVLTF.